This T cell receptor (beta chain) stems from a study of CD8+ T cells in alopecia areata (dated by TCRdb to between 2017 and 2018). For context, the study as a whole: Treated patients were enrolled in an open-label pilot trial of oral tofacitinib, 5 to 10 mg twice daily, for moderate-to-severe alopecia areata. Patients received tofacitinib for 6 to 18 months and were then followed off drug for 6 months to check for delayed response and recurrence. In treated patients, disease severity was measured using the SALT score, which gives the percentage of scalp surface area affected. To study T cell clonal expansion in alopecia areata, the researchers applied high-throughput TCRbeta sequencing to both the C3H/HeJ mouse model and human patients. Human TCRbeta sequencing covered scalp tissue and sorted CD4+ and CD8+ peripheral blood T cells from patchy and totalis/universalis alopecia areata patients and healthy controls. Biopsies were taken from tofacitinib-treated patients at baseline and again at 4 and 24 weeks into treatment, and several of those patients also had a later scalp biopsy. Clonality in the scalp was compared among normal scalp (n=4), patchy alopecia areata scalp (n=8), and alopecia totalis/universalis scalp (n=8). RNA was obtained with the PAXgene miRNA kit for fixed scalp, the miRNeasy kit for PBMCs, and the RNeasy kit for mouse skin. TCRbeta CDR3 regions were amplified by immunoSEQ multiplex PCR using 35 Vbeta forward and 13 Jbeta reverse primers. On the study overall, not on this receptor specifically: Compared with normal scalp, lesional scalp, particularly in alopecia totalis/universalis, had higher clonality and more expanded CD8+ clones, which suggests antigenic drive. During tofacitinib treatment, many expanded lesional clones stuck around in both scalp and blood, and this persistence may partly explain why relapse happens after treatment is stopped. Because the treated cohort was small and had only one nonresponder, larger studies are needed to examine links between baseline CD8+ expansion and response. TCR sequences shared between patients were less clear than in mice, possibly partly because of HLA diversity in the patient population. Tofacitinib significantly lowered scalp clonality and the number of expanded CD8+ clones among the top 100 scalp clones. Scalp TCR repertoire analysis is complicated because resident alphabeta T cells in normal human skin are also sequenced, whereas mouse skin is dominated by gammadelta T cells.

A remark on this clone: Its antigen is currently not known. No qualities accompany the bases; no much larger clone lies one base away.

Per the publication, the time point label means: four to five weeks on oral tofacitinib. Interpreted using the paper, the treatment or condition label stands for: oral pan-JAK inhibitor, 5-10 mg twice daily. Peripheral blood and lesional scalp punch biopsies were obtained from patients with alopecia areata. PBMCs were separated by density centrifugation and stained for CD3, CD4 and CD8, after which CD4+ and CD8+ T cells were sorted on a FACSAria. Library method: the immunoSEQ multiplex PCR assay. To provide template for TCR sequencing, every sample had RNA extracted and reverse transcribed into cDNA. First-strand cDNA was synthesized using SuperScript III with a 2:1 mix of oligo-dT and random hexamers. A synthetic immune receptor repertoire was used to measure amplification bias, and any remaining bias was corrected computationally. As for the original processing: Raw reads were preprocessed to remove errors, and CDR3 was defined according to IMGT conventions as the region from the conserved cysteine to phenylalanine. To get clonality, Shannon entropy was normalized by log2 of the number of productive unique TCRs and the result was subtracted from 1. Whether each scalp clone was CD4 or CD8 was inferred by checking scalp TCRbeta sequences against the CD4 and CD8 repertoires from sorted blood. TCRdb retrieved this table from immuneACCESS and kept in-frame rearrangements only. Not all clones are present; in checked studies, unresolved V genes account for under half, and no reason is known for the remainder. V and J calls and clone size come straight from that table; D and trimming were deduced from the DNA. Within this sample are 100,000 to 150,000 clones, with around 58% of them counted one time only. Approximately 29% of the sample belongs to the ten largest clones.

Based on the germline V gene, the CDR1 and CDR2 sequences are SGHRS and YFSETQ. There are 17 amino acids in the CDR3, from cysteine to phenylalanine inclusive. CDR3 DNA only is kept here, 51 bases in frame from base 1. The germline V and J ends show losses of 4 bases and 1 base respectively, and no gene match explains 8 bases of the junction. In this chain, TRBV5-1 is recombined with TRBJ2-6; 7 bases in the junction line up with TRBD1. The sequence was collected from a human donor with alopecia areata. The starting material was CD8+ T cells sorted from blood, obtained at week 4, from a patient treated with tofacitinib. The CDR3 is CASSPTGVISGANVLTF. The nucleotide sequence reads as follows: TGCGCCAGCAGCCCAACAGGGGTTATTTCTGGGGCCAACGTCCTGACTTTC.